The T cell receptor beta chain under discussion was sequenced for a study of blood T cell repertoires in COVID-19. Looking at the study overall: The study drew acute and convalescent COVID-19 samples from the United States, Italy and Spain. PBMCs, B-cell-depleted T cells, or T cells were the source of the cDNA or gDNA that made up the material.

The CDR3 has 19 amino acids. CDR1 is WSHSY, CDR2 SAAADI, per germline. V lost 8 bases, J lost 0 bases, and 14 bases stayed unmatched. Sequenced by immunoSEQ multiplex PCR; TCRdb stores in-frame clones only, minus some. Of approximately 150,000 clones in the sample, over 70% were seen once. This clone was picked up one time. The sequenced sample consisted of peripheral blood. The receptor's source is a woman aged 55-70 years with acute or convalescent COVID-19. The rearrangement links TRBV10-2 to TRBJ2-7; 15 bases fit TRBD2. The CDR3 nucleotides read TGCGCCAGCGCCCTGGGACTAGCGGGAGGCCTCCGGCCCTCCTACGAGCAGTACTTC. Protein product: CASALGLAGGLRPSYEQYF.